This record looks at one T cell receptor beta chain sequence and its context. What this receptor recognizes is not known. No qualities accompany the bases; no much larger clone lies one base away. The CDR1 and CDR2 encoded by the germline V gene are SGHTA and FQGTGA. Trimming costs V 4 bases and J 4 bases, and their ends lie 13 bases apart. The CDR3 covers 15 residues, taking in both the cysteine and the phenylalanine. Only the CDR3 DNA is retained, 45 bases long and in frame from the first base. Using the deep immunoSEQ assay, multiplex PCR amplified TCR CDR3 regions from genomic DNA. Extracted genomic DNA from each cell subset was spread evenly across all wells of several immunoSEQ 96-well plates, with each plate serving as a replicate. For sorted subsets, each replicate PCR was loaded with around 200 ng genomic DNA, equivalent to 25,000 to 30,000 T cell genomes. Purified libraries were quantified with a Qubit 3.0 fluorometer, sized on a Bioanalyzer 2100, and re-quantified with the KAPA Library Quantification kit. Each immunoSEQ 96-well plate was sequenced on its own single-read 150-cycle Illumina NextSeq 550 flow cell. Processing in the source paper ran as follows. The immunoSEQ output contained only junctional sequences without quality scores, so filtering could not match that applied to full-length reads. Sequences were annotated with PyIR, a Python wrapper for IgBLAST v1.9, and V/J genes and CDR3 were assigned using IMGT germline references. Any read was removed if the V/J assignment was weak (E-value above 1e-6), the CDR3 was missing, or the read contained stop codons, out-of-frame junctions, or ambiguous translated residues. V3J clonotypes were defined as sequences sharing the same inferred V gene, J gene, and CDR3 amino acid sequence. The percentage overlap between two repertoires was calculated by dividing the number of shared unique clonotypes by the size of the smaller repertoire. RTK rarefaction, the Chao1 estimator, and Recon v2.1 estimates of unobserved clonotypes were used to assess repertoire richness. Generation probabilities for all TCRbeta clonotypes obtained by the gDNA method from a handful of donors were computed using OLGA. TCRdb provides this immuneACCESS table in a form limited to in-frame rearrangements. Some clones are lacking; in checked studies, under half of them reflect an unresolved V gene, and why the rest are absent is not known. The V and J calls and clone size were taken over from that table, and D and trimming were inferred from the DNA. This sample holds about 980,000 clones; approximately 80% were observed only once. The ten largest clones add up to 1.5% of the sample.

Donors were healthy HIV-negative adults with no recently reported acute infections or vaccinations. Every donor was a Caucasian adult residing in Nashville, Tennessee, USA. CD4+ T cells were enriched through magnetic negative selection, after which naive cells were positively selected on CD45RA and the remaining negative fraction served as the memory subset. Blood was collected by leukapheresis, and PBMCs were isolated by Ficoll-Histopaque density gradient centrifugation and then cryopreserved in liquid nitrogen vapor phase. Purity and quantity of every magnetically sorted T cell population were checked by analytical flow cytometry. From each sorted fraction, genomic DNA was isolated and quantified by UV absorbance on a Nanodrop 2000c. This record comes from a study of shared clonotypes between healthy human individuals (TCRdb year 2020). Describing the broader study: The cohort comprised a couple of women and a few men aged 18 to 49 years. For each donor, CD4 naive and CD4 memory were each run on three plates, CD8 naive on two plates, and CD8 memory on one plate. To estimate repertoire size and how much clonotypes are shared between individuals, the study performed deep sequencing of blood TCR repertoires from five healthy adults. To increase sequencing depth and limit assay-specific biases, different laboratories used diverse techniques to prepare libraries and sequence TCR repertoires. Each donor's leukapheresis produced roughly between roughly 0.85 and 9.5 billion PBMCs. Study-wide conclusions, independent of this receptor: Approximately 5% of naive CD4, around 3.6% of naive CD8, approximately 2% of memory CD4, and 0.4% of memory CD8 clonotypes were shared across a few donors. Incomplete sequencing was indicated by rarefaction of sorted-subset datasets, despite the large sequencing depth. Compared with non-shared clonotypes, clonotypes shared by all four sorted-subset donors had higher generation probabilities. Because the study included a small number of donors, the genetic and exposure-history diversity represented was limited. Naive subsets generally had larger estimated clonotype richness than memory subsets. Pairwise subsampling led to the expectation that sequencing depth would affect the degree of clonotype sharing among donors. Sampling was restricted to blood, and TCR repertoires in tissues likely differ from the TCR repertoires found in blood.

This clonotype was obtained from a man younger than 35 in good health. The sequence is built from TRBV7-3 and TRBJ2-2; no D segment can be confidently identified. The sample taken for sequencing was memory CD4+ T cells sorted from blood. In the paper's terms, the cell subset or site label means: CD45RA-negative fraction. The nucleotide sequence is TGTGCCAGCAGCTCCTGGGGTCAGCCCACCGGGGAGCTGTTTTTT. Translation gives CASSSWGQPTGELFF.